The present T cell receptor (beta chain) was sequenced within a study of T cells in localized non-small cell lung cancer. As concerns this clone: The antigen is undetermined.

Regarding the study as a whole: The greatest T cell clonality was found in uninvolved adjacent lung (higher than in tumor). Appearance in adjacent lung was seen for a median roughly 56 of the top 100 tumor clones. Sequence data derive from only one tumor region, so heterogeneity remains possible. Higher adjacent-lung clonality was associated with shorter survival.

Produced via immunoSEQ multiplex PCR; TCRdb's table is partial and in-frame only. Altogether tens of thousands of clones are present, approximately 85% being singletons, with the ten largest covering 25% to 35%. The CDR3 has 20 amino acids. V lost 1 base to trimming and J lost 6 bases, with 29 bases between them. Germline lookup yields CDR1 KGHSH and CDR2 LQKENI. This specimen consisted of peripheral blood mononuclear cells, obtained before any cancer treatment. This clonotype was obtained from a male donor at least 60 years old with stage II lung adenocarcinoma. V is TRBV18 and J is TRBJ2-3; D not resolved. The CDR3 reads CASSPRRAGQGTRTIDTQYF. In nucleotides, the CDR3 is TGTGCCAGCTCACCACGTAGGGCCGGGCAAGGCACCCGTACTATCGATACGCAGTATTTT.